This T cell receptor beta chain is drawn from a study of shared clonotypes between healthy human individuals. The wider study: Two women and three men aged 18 to 49 served as donors. General study findings and limits: Clonotypes shared by all four donors outscored non-shared clonotypes in generation probability. Between several donors, naive CD4 clonotypes were shared at a level of approximately 5%. Estimated clonotype richness was generally higher in naive than memory subsets.

Some clones are missing from TCRdb's copy, which holds only in-frame ones; the method was immunoSEQ multiplex PCR. Seen here are some 2.4 million clones, 90% to 95% observed once, and the top ten hold roughly 0.39%. On this clone: Its antigen is not identified.

The CDR3 totals 14 residues. The germline V gene has CDR1 SGHRS and CDR2 YFSETQ. V shed 5 bases and J 4 bases; nucleotides not matched to a gene: 5. The receptor's source is a young man in good health. Some clones in this sample may be carry-over from other donors' samples. The specimen was naive CD4+ T cells from PBMCs. Sample subset: CD45RA+ positively selected. This sequence joins TRBV5-1 and TRBJ2-3; TRBD1 matches at 9 bases. The CDR3 nucleotides read TGCGCCAGCAGTTGGACAGGGGAAGCAGATACGCAGTATTTT. It encodes CASSWTGEADTQYF.